The source of this T cell receptor (beta chain) is a study of T cell clones after liver transplantation. Overall study context: TCRbeta sequencing after a pre-transplant mixed lymphocyte reaction identified graft-donor-reactive clones, later tracked in post-transplant blood. Samples came pre-transplant, pre-randomization before withdrawal, and post-randomization after withdrawal ended.

The V gene's germline CDR1 is MNHNS and CDR2 SASEGT. The CDR3 length is 17 residues. V lost 3 bases and J lost 4, with 21 bases in between. Generated by immunoSEQ multiplex PCR, the TCRdb table keeps only in-frame clones and is missing some. The data show about 71,000 clones, about four fifths seen once. The sample was CD4+ T cells from blood, taken 12 months after liver transplant. This chain connects TRBV6-1 to TRBJ1-2, with unresolved D. This receptor was identified in a human patient who received a liver transplant. Some T cells may possibly be graft donor cells. The CDR3 reads CASSDALTGEYGYGYTF. The CDR3 DNA follows: TGTGCCAGCAGTGACGCCCTAACTGGAGAGTATGGCTATGGCTACACCTTC.